The 3 T cell receptor beta chains below were found in one sample sequenced in a study of cytomegalovirus exposure and HLA in healthy donors. 60 Vbeta and 13 Jbeta primers were used in PCR. The assay was immunoSEQ multiplex PCR, and TCRdb's table has in-frame clones only and misses some. The repertoire holds approximately 130,000 clones, over 65% seen once, with about 3% in the top ten. Sequenced: PBMCs. The receptors were gathered from a man aged 25 to 45 in good health and CMV-seronegative.

The rearrangement joins TRBV19 to TRBJ2-2; 8 bases align to TRBD2. Germline-derived CDR1 and CDR2 are LNHDA and SQIVND (reference sequence). This CDR3 comprises 14 residues. J was trimmed by 7 bases and V by 5 bases; bases with no gene match: 6. The CDR3 region is CASSLRGGDGELFF. In DNA, the CDR3 is TGTGCCAGTAGTCTTCGGGGGGGTGACGGGGAGCTGTTTTTT.

In its sample, this clone was seen once. The chain links TRBV27 to TRBJ2-1; 11 bases are shared with TRBD2. There are 15 residues in the CDR3. Trimming cost V 2 bases and J 8 bases; bases outside gene matches: 5. Germline V gives CDR1 MNHEY, CDR2 SMNVEV (reference sequence). CDR3 loop: CASSLITSGSDEQFF. The CDR3 coding sequence is TGTGCCAGCAGTTTAATAACTAGCGGGAGCGATGAGCAGTTCTTC.

The chain carries TRBV28 and TRBJ2-7, with a weak D call TRBD1 (5 bases). Germline loops: CDR1 MDHEN, CDR2 SYDVKM. V shed 1 base and J shed 6 bases, with 16 bases lying between them. CDR3 length: 15 residues. The CDR3 sequence is CASSLSLSGSAEQYF. Here the CDR3 DNA reads TGTGCCAGCAGTTTATCCTTGTCAGGGTCGGCCGAGCAGTACTTC.